These 21 T cell receptor beta chains share one sample of origin, sequenced in a study of OX40 agonist ivuxolimab in advanced cancers. Method: immunoSEQ multiplex PCR; TCRdb's copy keeps in-frame clones and lacks some. The table has 90,000 to 100,000 clones, around 89% seen once; the top ten hold roughly 0.16%. The sample here was CD4+ or CD8+ T cells sorted from blood, taken in a trial of the OX40 agonist ivuxolimab. The receptors here all came from an adult with an advanced solid tumor such as melanoma, head and neck, liver or kidney cancer.

In its sample, this clone was seen once. The CDR3 region is CASSAEMGLARNEQFF. For the CDR3, the DNA is TGTGCCAGTAGTGCCGAAATGGGACTAGCGCGCAATGAGCAGTTCTTC. This chain joins TRBV19 and TRBJ2-1; 10 bases line up with TRBD2. CDR1 is LNHDA and CDR2 is SQIVND in the germline V gene (reference sequence). CDR3 length: 16 residues. The trim removed 5 bases at V and 6 bases at J, leaving 10 bases unmatched.

The J gene is TRBJ2-3, the V gene TRBV5-1, with D possibly being TRBD2 (6 bases). This CDR3 contains 17 residues. The germline V and J ends were trimmed by 0 bases and 2 bases, with 16 bases remaining between them. Germline CDR1 SGHRS, CDR2 YFSETQ. Here the CDR3 DNA reads TGCGCCAGCAGCTTGGCGGCGGGGAGCAGTGACACAGATACGCAGTATTTT. This translates into CASSLAAGSSDTDTQYF.

This sequence joins TRBV7-9 and TRBJ1-3; D is undetermined. This CDR3 has 17 amino acids. V lost 3 bases and J lost 0, with 15 bases in between. Germline CDR1 reads SEHNR; CDR2 reads FQNEAQ (reference sequence). CDR3 amino acids: CASSFGDVPSSGNTIYF. The CDR3, as DNA: TGTGCCAGCAGCTTCGGCGACGTTCCGAGCTCTGGAAACACCATATATTTT. Together with reference TRBV7-9 and TRBJ1-3, the CDR3 gives the full variable domain: DTGVSQNPRHKITKRGQNVTFRCDPISEHNRLYWYRQTLGQGPEFLTYFQNEAQLEKSRLLSDRFSAERPKGSFSTLEIQRTEQGDSAMYLCASSFGDVPSSGNTIYFGEGSWLTVV.

The genes are TRBV7-8 and TRBJ2-5; D remains ambiguous. Germline CDR1 reads SGHVS; CDR2 reads FQNEAQ. The V gene lost 2 bases and the J gene lost 5 bases, with 18 bases spanning the gap. The CDR3 is 16 amino acids. CDR3 sequence reads: CASSLSSLGREETQYF. The CDR3 DNA reads as TGTGCCAGCAGCTTATCAAGTCTAGGACGCGAGGAGACCCAGTACTTC.

V and J are TRBV4-1 and TRBJ1-6; a weak D match, TRBD1 (5 bases). Trimming left V 1 base short and J 0 bases short, with 13 bases between. CDR3 length equals 18 residues. The germline V gene encodes CDR1 MGHRA and CDR2 YSYEKL. Written as DNA, the CDR3 is TGCGCCAGCAGCCAAGTAGTCGACAGAAGCTCCTATAATTCACCCCTCCACTTT. Its protein product is CASSQVVDRSSYNSPLHF.

The chain is built from TRBV6-5 and TRBJ1-4; no reliable D call. Trimming left V 7 bases short and J 1 base short, with 13 bases between. Germline V gene data show CDR1 as MNHEY and CDR2 as SVGAGI. CDR3 length equals 15 residues. The CDR3 protein is CASKGTPVTNEKLFF. For the CDR3, the DNA is TGTGCCAGCAAAGGAACTCCGGTAACTAATGAAAAACTGTTTTTT.

The chain recombines TRBV6-6 with TRBJ2-5; TRBD2 is a possible D gene (6 bases). Between the trimmed V and J ends, which lost 0 bases and 1 base, there was a span of 9 bases. The length of the CDR3 is 15 residues. CDR1 is MNHNY and CDR2 is SVGAGI in the germline V gene (reference sequence). The CDR3 region has the DNA TGTGCCAGCAGTTACTCGAGGGGAGGCCAAGAGACCCAGTACTTC. This codes for CASSYSRGGQETQYF.

The genes are TRBV5-1 and TRBJ2-2; D call uncertain. The ends were cut back, 4 bases at V and 5 bases at J, with 18 bases in the middle. This CDR3 spans 16 amino acids. CDR1 is SGHRS, CDR2 YFSETQ, per germline. CDR3 residues: CASSPGRLARTGELFF. CDR3 sequence (DNA): TGCGCCAGCAGCCCCGGTAGGTTAGCACGAACCGGGGAGCTGTTTTTT.

This chain joins TRBV2 and TRBJ2-2; the D gene is possibly TRBD2 (7 bases). Germline V gene lookup returns CDR1 SNHLY and CDR2 FYNNEI. The length of the CDR3 is 13 residues. V lost 10 bases to trimming and J lost 7 bases, with 16 bases between them. The DNA of the CDR3 is TGTGCCACAGGGGACTACACGATCGGGGAGCTGTTTTTT. Translated: CATGDYTIGELFF. The variable domain in full, completed from reference TRBV2 and TRBJ2-2, reads EPEVTQTPSHQVTQMGQEVILRCVPISNHLYFYWYRQILGQKVEFLVSFYNNEISEKSEIFDDQFSVERPDGSNFTLKIRSTKLEDSAMYFCATGDYTIGELFFGEGSRLTVL.

V is TRBV2 and J is TRBJ1-5, with a possible D match to TRBD1 (6 bases). The germline V and J ends were trimmed by 8 bases and 3 bases, with 17 bases remaining between them. Germline V CDR1 and CDR2: SNHLY, FYNNEI. The CDR3 is 15 amino acids. Here the CDR3 DNA reads TGTGCCAGCCCGTATGGGGGCGAGGACAATCAGCCCCAGCATTTT. It translates to CASPYGGEDNQPQHF.

V gene TRBV6-1 combines with J gene TRBJ2-7; 10 bases map to TRBD1. J was trimmed by 6 bases and V by 5 bases; bases with no gene match: 10. CDR3 length equals 15 residues. The V gene's germline CDR1 is MNHNS and CDR2 SASEGT. The CDR3 DNA reads TGTGCCAGCAGTCCCCCCCGGGGACAGGGGCCCGAGCAGTACTTC. Its translation is CASSPPRGQGPEQYF.

The chain uses TRBV6-1 and TRBJ1-2; 7 bases match TRBD1. The CDR3 extends over 14 amino acids. Germline V gene sequence: CDR1 MNHNS, CDR2 SASEGT. The junction had 5 bases not matched to a gene; V was cut back by 4 bases and J by 3 bases. The CDR3 protein is CASSVGTDYYGYTF. The CDR3 DNA is TGTGCCAGCAGTGTTGGGACAGACTACTATGGCTACACCTTC.

The chain links TRBV11-2 to TRBJ2-1; no clear D gene. Trimming stripped 5 bases from V and 13 bases from J, with 12 bases between. Germline CDR1 and CDR2: SGHAT and FQNNGV. This CDR3 has 11 amino acids. The DNA of the CDR3 is TGTGCCAGCAGCCAAACCACCTCCCAGTTCTTC. Amino acids: CASSQTTSQFF.

This chain links TRBV4-2 with TRBJ2-1; 9 bases are a match to TRBD2. The germline gives CDR1 LGHNA, CDR2 YNFKEQ. Trimming cost V 1 base and J 9 bases; bases outside gene matches: 10. CDR3 length: 16 amino acids. CDR3 sequence (DNA): TGTGCCAGCAGCCAAGCATTCGCGGGAGGGCCCGGTGAGCAGTTCTTC. Encoded protein: CASSQAFAGGPGEQFF.

The chain couples TRBV2 to TRBJ2-3, with a tentative D call TRBD2 (6 bases). The V and J ends lost 6 bases and 2 bases respectively, with 6 bases between them. Germline CDR1 and CDR2: SNHLY and FYNNEI. CDR3 length: 12 residues. CDR3 sequence reads: CASRDYTDTQYF. CDR3 sequence (DNA): TGTGCCAGCAGGGACTACACAGATACGCAGTATTTT.

The chain combines TRBV5-4 with TRBJ2-7; D is uncertain. The CDR3 runs 15 residues. Germline CDR1 is SGHNT and CDR2 is YYREEE (reference sequence). Between the trimmed V and J ends, which lost 4 bases and 2 bases, there was a span of 16 bases. CDR3 loop: CASSQSLLTPYEQYF. In DNA, the CDR3 is TGTGCCAGCAGCCAATCACTTCTAACTCCCTACGAGCAGTACTTC.

The gene calls are TRBV5-1 and TRBJ1-5; possible D gene TRBD1, 5 bases. The CDR3 loop spans 15 amino acids. The germline gives CDR1 SGHRS, CDR2 YFSETQ. V lost 0 bases, J lost 1 base, and 8 bases lay in between. The CDR3 sequence: CASSLAGASNQPQHF. CDR3 nucleotide sequence: TGCGCCAGCAGCTTGGCCGGGGCCAGCAATCAGCCCCAGCATTTT. Filled out from reference TRBV5-1 and TRBJ1-5, the complete variable domain reads KAGVTQTPRYLIKTRGQQVTLSCSPISGHRSVSWYQQTPGQGLQFLFEYFSETQRNKGNFPGRFSGRQFSNSRSEMNVSTLELGDSALYLCASSLAGASNQPQHFGDGTRLSIL.

In nucleotides, the CDR3 is TGTGCCAGCAGACGACAGGGGCTAAGTTCTGAGCAGTTCTTC. Its protein is CASRRQGLSSEQFF. The V and J genes are TRBV6-5 and TRBJ2-1, with 8 bases that match TRBD1. Per germline, CDR1 MNHEY and CDR2 SVGAGI. Trimming cost V 6 bases and J 9 bases; bases outside gene matches: 10. There are 14 residues in the CDR3.

The V and J genes are TRBV11-2 and TRBJ1-2; D is possibly TRBD1 (5 bases). The V gene lost 0 bases and the J gene lost 7 bases, with 15 bases spanning the gap. CDR3 length equals 15 residues. Germline values: CDR1 SGHAT, CDR2 FQNNGV. The CDR3 DNA is TGTGCCAGCAGCTTAGAAAGTCCAGGGCCGGTTGGCTACACCTTC. Encoded protein: CASSLESPGPVGYTF.

The chain carries TRBV28 and TRBJ1-2; D unresolved. V was trimmed by 4 bases and J by 4 bases, leaving 16 bases between them. Germline CDR1 and CDR2: MDHEN and SYDVKM. This CDR3 has 15 amino acids. The CDR3 region is CASSWEPTPRYGYTF. DNA of the CDR3: TGTGCCAGCAGTTGGGAACCAACCCCCCGCTATGGCTACACCTTC.

The CDR3 region has the DNA TGCGCCAGCCGTATTTCCGGGACTAGCTACAATGAGCAGTTCTTC. Protein sequence: CASRISGTSYNEQFF. The chain recombines TRBV5-1 with TRBJ2-1; 8 nucleotides line up with TRBD2. The germline V gene encodes CDR1 SGHRS and CDR2 YFSETQ. The CDR3 loop spans 15 amino acids. Trimming at V came to 7 bases and at J to 3 bases, leaving 9 bases not matched to a gene.